This TCR beta chain was identified in a study of control samples from healthy donors and cancer patients. Sequencing was performed with immunoSEQ multiplex PCR; in TCRdb, only in-frame clones are kept and a portion is missing. Of 350,000 to 450,000 clones listed, 80% to 95% are singletons. The specimen was PBMCs. The sequence was obtained from a man aged 40-49 years with head and neck cancer.

CDR3 protein: CASSPIFVHRTGPNQPQHF. The DNA for the CDR3 is TGTGCCAGCAGTCCGATTTTTGTCCACAGGACAGGGCCTAATCAGCCCCAGCATTTT. This rearrangement joins TRBV27 to TRBJ1-5; 8 bases fit TRBD1. The germline V gene encodes CDR1 MNHEY and CDR2 SMNVEV (reference sequence). This CDR3 spans 19 amino acids. J gave up 4 bases and V 5 bases, and 19 bases lay outside the gene matches.